This TCR beta chain was sequenced for a study of cytomegalovirus exposure and HLA in healthy donors. Points from the study as a whole: The investigators catalogued 164 TCR beta chains as cytomegalovirus-associated.

The CDR3 runs 15 residues. The germline V and J ends were trimmed by 3 bases and 3 bases, with 15 bases remaining between them. Looked up from germline, CDR1 is GTSNPN and CDR2 is SVGIG (reference sequence). Amplification used 60 Vbeta primers and 13 Jbeta primers. How the authors handled the data: Later, tens of millions of unique TCR beta chains were counted in an analysis, and 8.5 million to 13 million of them were shared. TCRdb keeps only in-frame clones here, not all; method: immunoSEQ multiplex PCR. D and trimming come from the DNA, and the V and J calls and clone size come from that table. This repertoire shows 150,000 to 200,000 clones, around three quarters found once; its top ten account for about 2.1%. Worth noting for this clone: Its target is not known.

The sample was PBMCs. This chain connects TRBV30 to TRBJ1-5; D is uncertain. This clonotype originated in a woman younger than 45 in good health and CMV-seropositive. The CDR3 here is CAWSATRRYNQPQHF. The CDR3 DNA sequence: TGTGCCTGGAGCGCCACGCGGAGGTACAATCAGCCCCAGCATTTT.